This T cell receptor (beta chain) is drawn from a study of T cell repertoires in cytomegalovirus infection. Trimming cost V 1 base and J 1 base; bases outside gene matches: 7. Germline V gives CDR1 KGHDR, CDR2 SFDVKD. The CDR3 runs 17 residues. This clonotype was counted only a few times. Its antigen is unknown. TCRdb processed the reads anew with MiXCR; each CDR3 protein has one entry. The data show under 120,000 distinct CDR3 sequences, with less than 55% seen just once and roughly 74% held by the top ten. The sample was CD8+ T cells from cultured PBMCs, taken from culture after CMV antigen stimulation. The TCR comes from a human donor in good health (CMV status not recorded). Some clones in this sample may be carry-over from other donors' samples. The V and J genes are TRBV24-1 and TRBJ2-3; 7 positions match TRBD1. CDR3 loop: CATSDFGDRLGTDTQYF. DNA of the CDR3: TGTGCCACCAGTGATTTCGGGGACAGACTTGGCACAGATACGCAGTATTTT.